This TCR beta chain emerged from a study of shared clonotypes between healthy human individuals. Study outcomes and limitations: Relative to their counterparts shared across all four donors, non-shared clonotypes exhibited diminished generation probabilities.

A word on this clone: The antigen remains undetermined.

The data were produced by immunoSEQ multiplex PCR, yet TCRdb's version contains in-frame clones alone and is incomplete. Of about a million clones listed, approximately 80% were seen once; the top ten hold over 1.3%. Germline CDR1 and CDR2: LNHDA and SQIVND (reference sequence). The CDR3 is made up of 17 amino acids. The V gene end was trimmed by 4 bases and the J gene end by 6 bases; junction bases not matched to a gene: 9. Sequenced sample: memory CD4+ T cells sorted from blood. Subset specified: CD45RA-negative fraction. This TCR was sampled from a man younger than 35 in good health. The chain combines TRBV19 with TRBJ2-7; 16 nucleotides match TRBD2. The CDR3 here is CASSRGTSGRARGEQYF. CDR3 sequence (DNA): TGTGCCAGTAGTAGGGGGACTAGCGGGAGGGCCCGGGGCGAGCAGTACTTC.